The rows below give T cell receptor beta chains drawn from one sample of a study of blood T cell repertoires in COVID-19. The table came from immunoSEQ multiplex PCR; TCRdb's copy has only in-frame clones and leaves some out. The table includes 150,000 to 180,000 clones, 80% to 90% detected once. Input material: peripheral blood. These receptors came from a woman in her forties with acute or convalescent COVID-19. The conserved cysteine and the conserved F or W are not part of the CDR3 here. Each record gives: V gene, J gene, CDR3 protein.

TRBV5-1	TRBJ1-6	ASSPDKINSPLH
TRBV12-5	TRBJ1-1	ASGSSGQYTEAF
TRBV20-1	TRBJ2-7	SASVRAAPQNEQY
TRBV6-5	TRBJ2-5	ASSSYREETQY
TRBV28	TRBJ2-2	ASSRTDIGELF
TRBV14	TRBJ2-7	ASSQGIGGYEQY
TRBV7-3	TRBJ2-3	ASSLGVPSTDTQY
TRBV11-2	TRBJ1-4	ASSLAETQKLF
TRBV7-9	TRBJ2-1	ASRTSGRGHTNEQF
TRBV7-6	TRBJ2-3	ASSLGGQPITDTQY
TRBV4-2	TRBJ2-1	ASSQDPPSTGSSYNEQF
TRBV19	TRBJ2-2	ASSSYPGTVAGELF
TRBV30	TRBJ2-2	AWSRPGVTGELF
TRBV12-3/TRBV12-4	TRBJ2-1	ASSQDSHEQF
TRBV30	TRBJ1-5	AWSHYSNQPQH
TRBV7-9	TRBJ1-1	ASAVTGRTEAF
TRBV7-3	TRBJ1-1	ASSMKGAGTEAF